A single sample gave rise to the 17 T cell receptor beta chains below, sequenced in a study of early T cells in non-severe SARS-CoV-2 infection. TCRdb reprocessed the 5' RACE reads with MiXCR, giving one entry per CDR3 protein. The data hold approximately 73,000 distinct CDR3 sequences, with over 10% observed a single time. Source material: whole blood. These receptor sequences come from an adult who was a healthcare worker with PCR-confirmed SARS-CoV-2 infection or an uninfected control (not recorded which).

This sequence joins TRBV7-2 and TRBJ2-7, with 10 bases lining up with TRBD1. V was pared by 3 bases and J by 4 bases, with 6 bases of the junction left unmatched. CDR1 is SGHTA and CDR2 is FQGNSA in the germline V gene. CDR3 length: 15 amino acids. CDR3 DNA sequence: TGTGCCAGCAGCTTCGGACAGGGGGTTTCGTACGAGCAGTACTTC. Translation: CASSFGQGVSYEQYF.

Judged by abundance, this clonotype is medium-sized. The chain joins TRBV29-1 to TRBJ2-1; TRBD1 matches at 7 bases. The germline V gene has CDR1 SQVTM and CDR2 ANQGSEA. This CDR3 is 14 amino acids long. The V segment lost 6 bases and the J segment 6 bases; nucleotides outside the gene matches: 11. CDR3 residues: CSVRRQGPTNEQFF. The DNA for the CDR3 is TGCAGCGTCCGAAGACAGGGTCCAACCAATGAGCAGTTCTTC.

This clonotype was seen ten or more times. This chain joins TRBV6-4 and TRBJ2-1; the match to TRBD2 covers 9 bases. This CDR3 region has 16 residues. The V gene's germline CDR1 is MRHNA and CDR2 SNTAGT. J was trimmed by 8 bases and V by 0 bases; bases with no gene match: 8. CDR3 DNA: TGTGCCAGCAGTGACTCGGCGGGGGGGGAAGTTCATGAGCAGTTCTTC. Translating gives CASSDSAGGEVHEQFF.

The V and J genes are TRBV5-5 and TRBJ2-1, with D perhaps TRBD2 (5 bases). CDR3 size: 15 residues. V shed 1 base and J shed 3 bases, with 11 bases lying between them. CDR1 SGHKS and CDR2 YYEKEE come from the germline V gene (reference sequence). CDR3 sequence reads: CASSLYRDVYNEQFF. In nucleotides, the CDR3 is TGTGCCAGCAGCTTGTATCGGGATGTCTACAATGAGCAGTTCTTC.

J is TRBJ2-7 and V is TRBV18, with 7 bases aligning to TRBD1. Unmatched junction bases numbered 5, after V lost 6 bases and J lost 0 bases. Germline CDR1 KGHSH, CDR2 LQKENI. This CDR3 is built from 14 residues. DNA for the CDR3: TGTGCCAGCTCGCCCACAGGGGTCTCCTACGAGCAGTACTTC. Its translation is CASSPTGVSYEQYF.

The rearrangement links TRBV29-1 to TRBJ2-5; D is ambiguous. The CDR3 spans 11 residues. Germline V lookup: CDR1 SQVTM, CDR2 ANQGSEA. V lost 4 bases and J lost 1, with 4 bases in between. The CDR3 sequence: CSVGPQETQYF. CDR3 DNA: TGCAGCGTTGGTCCCCAAGAGACCCAGTACTTC.

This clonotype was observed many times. The DNA of the CDR3 is TGTGCCAGTAGTACCATGGCGGGGGTCATCCATCAGCCCCAGCATTTT. Translated: CASSTMAGVIHQPQHF. The chain joins TRBV19 to TRBJ1-5, with a tentative D call TRBD1 (5 bases). This CDR3 comprises 16 residues. The germline gives CDR1 LNHDA, CDR2 SQIVND (reference sequence). Trimming pared 4 bases from V and 5 bases from J, leaving 18 bases between.

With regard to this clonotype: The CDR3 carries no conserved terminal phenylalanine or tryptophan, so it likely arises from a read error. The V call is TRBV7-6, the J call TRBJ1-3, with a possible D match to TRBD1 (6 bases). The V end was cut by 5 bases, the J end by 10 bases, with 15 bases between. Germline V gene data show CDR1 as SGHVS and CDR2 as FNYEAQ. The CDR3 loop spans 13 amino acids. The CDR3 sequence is CASSLPRQGTIYY. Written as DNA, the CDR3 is TGTGCCAGCAGCCTTCCCCGCCAGGGGACCATATATTAT.

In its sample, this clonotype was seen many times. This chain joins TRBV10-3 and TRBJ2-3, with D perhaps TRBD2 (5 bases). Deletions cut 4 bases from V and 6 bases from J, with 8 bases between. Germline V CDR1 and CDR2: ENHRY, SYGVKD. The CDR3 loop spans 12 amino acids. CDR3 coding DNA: TGTGCCATCAGTGTCGGGGAGGATACGCAGTATTTT. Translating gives CAISVGEDTQYF.

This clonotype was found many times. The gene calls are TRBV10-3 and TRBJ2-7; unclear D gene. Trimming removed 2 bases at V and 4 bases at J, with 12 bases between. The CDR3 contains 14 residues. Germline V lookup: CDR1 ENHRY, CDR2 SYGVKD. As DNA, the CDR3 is TGTGCCATCAGTGAGACCCAGATCTCATACGAGCAGTACTTC. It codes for CAISETQISYEQYF.

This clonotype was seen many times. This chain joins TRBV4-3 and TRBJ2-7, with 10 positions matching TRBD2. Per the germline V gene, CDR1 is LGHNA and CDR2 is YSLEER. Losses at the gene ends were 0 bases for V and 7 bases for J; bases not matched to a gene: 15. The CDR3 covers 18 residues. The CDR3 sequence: CASSQDGDPSGRAGEQYF. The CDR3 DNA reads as TGCGCCAGCAGCCAAGATGGGGACCCCAGCGGGAGGGCCGGGGAGCAGTACTTC.

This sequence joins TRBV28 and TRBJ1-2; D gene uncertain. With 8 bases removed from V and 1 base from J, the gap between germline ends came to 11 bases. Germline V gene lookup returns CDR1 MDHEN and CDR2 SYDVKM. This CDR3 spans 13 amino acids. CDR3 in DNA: TGTGCCAGCCTGGACGGTTTTAACTATGGCTACACCTTC. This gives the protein CASLDGFNYGYTF.

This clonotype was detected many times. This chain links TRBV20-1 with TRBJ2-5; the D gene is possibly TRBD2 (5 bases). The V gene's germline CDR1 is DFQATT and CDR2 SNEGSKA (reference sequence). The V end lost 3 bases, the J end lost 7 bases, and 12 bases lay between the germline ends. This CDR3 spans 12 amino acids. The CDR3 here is CSASSRAGTQYF. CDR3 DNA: TGCAGTGCTAGTTCGAGGGCCGGGACCCAGTACTTC.

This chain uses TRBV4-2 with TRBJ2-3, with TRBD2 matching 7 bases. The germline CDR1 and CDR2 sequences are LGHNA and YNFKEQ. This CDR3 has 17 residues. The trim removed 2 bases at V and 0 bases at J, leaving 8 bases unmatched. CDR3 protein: CASSQNPMGGSTDTQYF. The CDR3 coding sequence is TGTGCCAGCAGCCAAAACCCCATGGGGGGGAGCACAGATACGCAGTATTTT.

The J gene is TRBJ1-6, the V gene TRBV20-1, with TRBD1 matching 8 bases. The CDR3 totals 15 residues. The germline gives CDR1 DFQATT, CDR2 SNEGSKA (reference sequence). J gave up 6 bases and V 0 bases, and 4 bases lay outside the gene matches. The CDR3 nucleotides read TGCAGTGCTAGAGATCCAGGGGGCTTTAATTCACCCCTCCACTTT. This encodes CSARDPGGFNSPLHF.

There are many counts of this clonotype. CDR3 region: CASSPGEESGGYTF. The CDR3, as DNA: TGTGCCAGCAGCCCCGGGGAGGAGAGTGGTGGCTACACCTTC. This chain uses TRBV6-6 with TRBJ1-2; D is unclear. Germline V gene lookup returns CDR1 MNHNY and CDR2 SVGAGI (reference sequence). Trimming pared 6 bases from V and 7 bases from J, leaving 18 bases between. The CDR3 contains 14 residues.

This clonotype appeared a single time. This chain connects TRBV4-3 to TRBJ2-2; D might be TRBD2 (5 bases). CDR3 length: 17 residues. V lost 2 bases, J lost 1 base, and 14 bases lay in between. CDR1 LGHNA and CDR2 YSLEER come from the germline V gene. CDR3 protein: CASSQHMSGRNTGELFF. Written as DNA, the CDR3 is TGCGCCAGCAGCCAACATATGAGCGGCCGGAACACCGGGGAGCTGTTTTTT.